The 8 T cell receptor beta chains given below trace back to one sample, sequenced in a study of Graves' ophthalmopathy and Graves' hyperthyroidism. CDR3 regions of TCR beta were amplified from RNA transcripts. In the first round, RT-PCR was carried out with HTBI primers, and a multiplex PCR formed the second round. TCRdb processed the multiplex PCR reads anew with MiXCR; each CDR3 protein has one entry. Counted here are some 750,000 distinct CDR3 sequences, around 40% occurring once; the ten biggest clones make up roughly 45%. Material: peripheral blood. The source of these receptors is an adult man with Graves' ophthalmopathy.

This clonotype was found once. This sequence joins TRBV7-2 and TRBJ1-6; maybe TRBD1 (5 bases). Trimming pared 3 bases from V and 1 base from J, leaving 10 bases between. This CDR3 has 16 amino acids. From germline, CDR1 is SGHTA and CDR2 FQGNSA. CDR3 nucleotides: TGTGCCAGCAGCTTGAGGCCAGGGTCCTATAATTCACCCCTCCACTTT. This gives the protein CASSLRPGSYNSPLHF.

This clonotype appeared once. The rearrangement links TRBV29-1 to TRBJ1-3; 7 bases map to TRBD1. This CDR3 region has 14 residues. Losses at the gene ends were 3 bases for V and 8 bases for J; bases not matched to a gene: 10. Germline loops: CDR1 SQVTM, CDR2 ANQGSEA. DNA of the CDR3: TGCAGCGTTGAGACAGGGACCTATGGCTACACCATATATTTT. Amino acids: CSVETGTYGYTIYF.

A few counts support this clonotype. The chain uses TRBV5-1 and TRBJ1-6; tentative D call: TRBD1 (6 bases). V was shortened by 4 bases and J by 1 base, with 15 bases between the two germline ends. This CDR3 has 17 amino acids. CDR1 is SGHRS and CDR2 is YFSETQ in the germline V gene. The CDR3 sequence: CASSRDGGSSYNSPLHF. CDR3 coding DNA: TGCGCCAGCAGCCGGGACGGGGGCTCGTCCTATAATTCACCCCTCCACTTT.

Notes on this clonotype: Germline and junction disagree at one end, which may indicate a read error. The chain employs TRBV29-1 and TRBJ1-1; D is ambiguous. The CDR3 loop spans 13 amino acids. The germline V gene encodes CDR1 SQVTM and CDR2 ANQGSEA. In DNA form, the CDR3 reads TGTGCCGCGCTAAGGGAACTGGGGACTGAAGCTTTCTTT. This translates into CAALRELGTEAFF.

This clonotype appeared a few times. The chain combines TRBV9 with TRBJ1-2; a weak D match, TRBD1 (5 bases). The CDR3 covers 17 residues. Germline V gene sequence: CDR1 SGDLS, CDR2 YYNGEE. V was shortened by 3 bases and J by 4 bases, with 22 bases between the two germline ends. CDR3 sequence: CASSAGGAETPFYGYTF. CDR3 sequence (DNA): TGTGCCAGCAGCGCCGGGGGAGCCGAGACGCCTTTCTATGGCTACACCTTC.

This clonotype was recorded a few times. This chain connects TRBV4-1 to TRBJ1-6; D is unclear. CDR3 length: 17 amino acids. Germline assignment: CDR1 MGHRA and CDR2 YSYEKL. The germline V and J ends were trimmed by 0 bases and 0 bases, with 9 bases remaining between them. The CDR3 DNA is TGCGCCAGCAGCCAAGAGATTACCGGCTCCTATAATTCACCCCTCCACTTT. This gives the protein CASSQEITGSYNSPLHF.

Concerning this clonotype: A read error is possible here, since a much larger clone lies one base away. The chain recombines TRBV9 with TRBJ1-1, with D unclear. The germline V gene has CDR1 SGDLS and CDR2 YYNGEE. The CDR3 runs 13 residues. The CDR3 nucleotides are TGTGCCAGCAGCGTAAATATGAACACTGAAGCTCTCTTT. This translates into CASSVNMNTEALF.

This clonotype came up a few times. The V call is TRBV9, the J call TRBJ2-5; D assignment may be TRBD1 or TRBD2 (6 bases each). The CDR3 is 15 residues long. Germline V lookup: CDR1 SGDLS, CDR2 YYNGEE. V was trimmed by 2 bases and J by 5 bases, leaving 16 bases between them. For the CDR3, the DNA is TGTGCCAGCAGCGTGGAGGGACAACTGCGGGAGACCCAGTACTTC. Translating gives CASSVEGQLRETQYF.